The next 32 T cell receptor beta chains were all read from a single sample in a study of graft-versus-host responses after intestinal transplantation. No antigen has been assigned to these receptors. Measured with immunoSEQ multiplex PCR; TCRdb has only the in-frame clones, and not every one. The table lists under 140,000 clones, over 85% of them singletons. The sequenced sample was unstimulated CD8+ T cells sorted from spleen or lymph node cells, obtained before intestinal transplant. These receptors were obtained from a human donor who received an intestinal transplant.

This rearrangement joins TRBV4-1 to TRBJ1-2, with D unclear. Trimming took 0 bases from V and 7 from J, leaving 18 bases between them. Germline V gene lookup returns CDR1 MGHRA and CDR2 YSYEKL. The CDR3 has 16 residues. In nucleotides, the CDR3 is TGCGCCAGCAGCCAAGACGTCGGGCGGGCTAATAGTGGCTACACCTTC. The encoded protein is CASSQDVGRANSGYTF.

This chain joins TRBV11-2 and TRBJ2-1; D unclear. Germline assignment: CDR1 SGHAT and CDR2 FQNNGV. This CDR3 has 18 amino acids. Trimming removed 5 bases at V and 1 base at J, with 21 bases between. The DNA of the CDR3 is TGTGCCAGCAGCCCCCTGCCTACTGACCTTCTTTCCTACAATGAGCAGTTCTTC. Its translation is CASSPLPTDLLSYNEQFF.

The chain employs TRBV30 and TRBJ1-2; TRBD1 matches 7 bases. The CDR3 sequence is 14 residues long. Germline CDR1 and CDR2: GTSNPN and SVGIG (reference sequence). V dropped 1 base and J dropped 8; count of bases not matched to a gene: 10. This CDR3 is CAWSGDSTREGYTF. The CDR3 DNA follows: TGTGCCTGGAGTGGGGACAGTACCCGTGAGGGCTACACCTTC.

CDR3 sequence reads: CASSQAGATYEQYF. The CDR3 bases are TGCGCCAGCAGCCAAGCGGGGGCAACCTACGAGCAGTACTTC. V is TRBV4-1 and J is TRBJ2-7, with D perhaps given as TRBD1 or TRBD2 (6 bases each). The CDR3 contains 14 residues. Trimming cost V 1 base and J 2 bases, with 9 bases left between them. Germline CDR1 MGHRA, CDR2 YSYEKL.

The V call is TRBV7-6, the J call TRBJ2-7; 7 bases align to TRBD1. This CDR3 is built from 14 residues. Germline V CDR1 and CDR2: SGHVS, FNYEAQ. Trimming removed 5 bases from V and 4 bases from J; junction bases left unmatched: 8. The CDR3: CASSAQGSLYEQYF. CDR3 in DNA: TGTGCCAGCAGCGCACAGGGGTCCTTGTACGAGCAGTACTTC.

The chain carries TRBV27 and TRBJ2-3; maybe TRBD1 (5 bases). The CDR3 contains 15 residues. Trimming removed 8 bases at V and 1 base at J, with 16 bases between. CDR1 is MNHEY, CDR2 SMNVEV, per germline (reference sequence). The CDR3 DNA reads TGTGCCAGCGGGCCGCCGCAGGGCCGCACAGATACGCAGTATTTT. This gives the protein CASGPPQGRTDTQYF.

J is TRBJ1-2 and V is TRBV23-1; the D is unclear. TRBV23-1 is marked as an open reading frame, function uncertain. The length of the CDR3 is 14 residues. Trimming pared 0 bases from V and 3 bases from J, leaving 8 bases between. DNA for the CDR3: TGCGCCAGCAGTCAATCTCGGCATTACTATGGCTACACCTTC. Its translation is CASSQSRHYYGYTF.

This clone was seen just once. The V call is TRBV19, the J call TRBJ2-3; the match to TRBD2 covers 7 bases. CDR3 size: 15 residues. V was pared by 4 bases and J by 5 bases, with 9 bases of the junction left unmatched. Per the germline V gene, CDR1 is LNHDA and CDR2 is SQIVND (reference sequence). CDR3 DNA sequence: TGTGCCAGTAGTACTGAGGGAGGGCCTGTAGATACGCAGTATTTT. Translated, it gives CASSTEGGPVDTQYF.

J is TRBJ2-3 and V is TRBV9; 11 nucleotides match TRBD2. This CDR3 has 14 amino acids. The germline V gene encodes CDR1 SGDLS and CDR2 YYNGEE. After removal of 4 bases from V and 13 bases from J, the junction contained 11 bases not matched to a gene. CDR3 in amino acids: CASSPTSGAGLKYF. The CDR3, as DNA: TGTGCCAGCAGCCCGACTAGCGGGGCGGGTCTAAAGTATTTT.

This clone turned up a few times. The chain links TRBV7-9 to TRBJ1-4; tentative D call: TRBD1 (5 bases). Germline-derived CDR1 and CDR2 are SEHNR and FQNEAQ (reference sequence). V gave up 1 base and J gave up 6 bases, with 9 bases separating them. The CDR3 is 14 amino acids. CDR3 amino acids: CASSLGQRHEKLFF. CDR3 nucleotide sequence: TGTGCCAGCAGCTTAGGACAGAGACATGAAAAACTGTTTTTT.

The genes are TRBV7-6 and TRBJ2-3; TRBD2 agrees at 13 bases. Trimming removed 1 base from V and 6 bases from J; junction bases left unmatched: 10. The germline CDR1 and CDR2 sequences are SGHVS and FNYEAQ. The CDR3 contains 18 residues. CDR3 region: CASSLDSRTSGREDTQYF. CDR3 nucleotides: TGTGCCAGCAGCTTAGATTCCCGGACTAGCGGGAGAGAGGATACGCAGTATTTT.

The rearrangement links TRBV2 to TRBJ2-7; the match to TRBD1 covers 10 bases. Germline CDR1 reads SNHLY; CDR2 reads FYNNEI. The CDR3 spans 13 residues. The ends lost 5 bases at V and 5 bases at J; junction bases unmatched: 3. The CDR3 region is CASSRDRGHEQYF. CDR3 nucleotide sequence: TGTGCCAGCAGTAGGGACAGGGGCCACGAGCAGTACTTC. Combining the CDR3 with reference TRBV2 and TRBJ2-7 gives the whole variable domain EPEVTQTPSHQVTQMGQEVILRCVPISNHLYFYWYRQILGQKVEFLVSFYNNEISEKSEIFDDQFSVERPDGSNFTLKIRSTKLEDSAMYFCASSRDRGHEQYFGPGTRLTVT.

The rearrangement joins TRBV5-4 to TRBJ1-1, with D possibly matching TRBD1 (6 bases). CDR3 length: 14 residues. CDR1 and CDR2 from the germline V gene are SGHNT and YYREEE (reference sequence). The V and J ends lost 3 bases and 0 bases respectively, with 9 bases between them. The CDR3 sequence is CASSWGTLNTEAFF. The CDR3 DNA reads TGTGCCAGCAGCTGGGGGACATTGAACACTGAAGCTTTCTTT.

The gene calls are TRBV6-6 and TRBJ1-5, with D unresolved. Germline values: CDR1 MNHNY, CDR2 SVGAGI (reference sequence). V was clipped by 6 bases and J by 3 bases, with 12 bases between them. The CDR3 runs to 14 residues. CDR3: CASRDEMANQPQHF. CDR3 nucleotide sequence: TGTGCCAGCAGAGACGAAATGGCCAATCAGCCCCAGCATTTT.

The CDR3 reads CASSLAGGGGYEQYF. As DNA, the CDR3 is TGTGCCAGCAGCTTGGCGGGAGGTGGAGGCTACGAGCAGTACTTC. V gene TRBV5-5 combines with J gene TRBJ2-7; 7 bases agree with TRBD2. CDR1 and CDR2 from the germline V gene are SGHKS and YYEKEE (reference sequence). V shed 0 bases, J shed 3 bases, and the junction held 6 bases outside the gene matches. The CDR3 is made up of 15 amino acids.

The chain is built from TRBV19 and TRBJ1-1; TRBD1 is a possible D gene (6 bases). The V gene lost 3 bases and the J gene lost 2 bases, with 13 bases spanning the gap. Germline values: CDR1 LNHDA, CDR2 SQIVND (reference sequence). The CDR3 covers 15 residues. CDR3 nucleotides: TGTGCCAGTAGTATCTCCGTACAGGGAAACACTGAAGCTTTCTTT. Protein: CASSISVQGNTEAFF.

CDR3 amino acids: CASSPRPPPGELFF. CDR3 nucleotides: TGTGCCAGCAGCCCCCGACCTCCACCCGGGGAGCTGTTTTTT. The V call is TRBV6-5, the J call TRBJ2-2; D unclear. The CDR3 runs 14 residues. CDR1 is MNHEY, CDR2 SVGAGI, per germline. Trimming took 6 bases from V and 6 from J, leaving 14 bases between them.

The chain has TRBV19 and TRBJ2-7, with 7 bases fitting TRBD1. Trimming cost V 6 bases and J 1 base; bases outside gene matches: 3. The CDR3 consists of 13 residues. Germline CDR1 reads LNHDA; CDR2 reads SQIVND (reference sequence). The CDR3 here is CASSQGVSYEQYF. DNA for the CDR3: TGTGCCAGTAGCCAGGGGGTATCCTACGAGCAGTACTTC.

V gene TRBV11-2 combines with J gene TRBJ2-5, with TRBD1 identical over 10 bases. This CDR3 is 15 amino acids long. Germline trimming cut 3 bases from V and 5 bases from J; bases unmatched to any gene: 6. The germline V gene has CDR1 SGHAT and CDR2 FQNNGV. For the CDR3, the DNA is TGTGCCAGCAGCTTTGGACAGGGGGTCGACGAGACCCAGTACTTC. Its translation is CASSFGQGVDETQYF.

The chain joins TRBV6-5 to TRBJ2-7, with D perhaps TRBD1 or TRBD2 (5 bases each). CDR1 and CDR2 (germline): MNHEY, SVGAGI. Trimming cost V 7 bases and J 2 bases, with 15 bases left between them. CDR3 length: 14 amino acids. The CDR3 loop reads CASTQGPKTYEQYF. In DNA, the CDR3 is TGTGCCAGCACCCAGGGACCTAAAACCTACGAGCAGTACTTC.

In this sample, this clone turned up once. The DNA of the CDR3 is TGTGCCAGCAGCGCTCCCGGTGACTATGGCTACACCTTC. Protein product: CASSAPGDYGYTF. V is TRBV9 and J is TRBJ1-2; no firm D call. Germline CDR1 is SGDLS and CDR2 is YYNGEE. The germline V and J ends were trimmed by 3 bases and 3 bases, with 9 bases remaining between them. This CDR3 region has 13 residues. Using reference TRBV9 and TRBJ1-2 for the parts outside the CDR3, the full variable domain is DSGVTQTPKHLITATGQRVTLRCSPRSGDLSVYWYQQSLDQGLQFLIQYYNGEERAKGNILERFSAQQFPDLHSELNLSSLELGDSALYFCASSAPGDYGYTFGSGTRLTVV.

This chain links TRBV5-6 with TRBJ2-2, with 7 bases identical to TRBD2. CDR3 size: 15 residues. J lost 5 bases, V lost 6 bases, and 10 bases had no gene match. Germline assignment: CDR1 SGHDT and CDR2 YYEEEE. The DNA for the CDR3 is TGTGCCAGCATGGGGGGGGTTCCGGTAACCGGGGAGCTGTTTTTT. This encodes CASMGGVPVTGELFF.

This chain connects TRBV6-6 to TRBJ2-4, with D possibly matching TRBD2 (6 bases). V was pared by 3 bases and J by 3 bases, with 15 bases between. This CDR3 spans 16 amino acids. Per the germline V gene, CDR1 is MNHNY and CDR2 is SVGAGI (reference sequence). The CDR3 nucleotides are TGTGCCAGCAGTTATACTAGCTCGTTTGACAAAAACATTCAGTACTTC. This translates into CASSYTSSFDKNIQYF.

This rearrangement joins TRBV21-1 to TRBJ2-7; the D call in the table, TRBD2, was not verified against the DNA. TRBV21-1 is designated a pseudogene. This CDR3 is built from 17 residues. The CDR3, as DNA: TGTGCCAGCAACTCCCCCACCAGGAGGGCTACAACCTACGAGCAGTACTTC. As protein: CASNSPTRRATTYEQYF.

V and J are TRBV28 and TRBJ2-1, with D possibly TRBD1 on 5 matching bases. Germline CDR1 MDHEN, CDR2 SYDVKM. The CDR3 is 14 amino acids. Between the trimmed V and J ends, which lost 4 bases and 2 bases, there was a span of 9 bases. CDR3 coding DNA: TGTGCCAGCAGTTCAGGGTTTACCTACAATGAGCAGTTCTTC. It is translated as CASSSGFTYNEQFF.

This clone was detected only a few times. The V gene is TRBV5-8, the J gene TRBJ2-7; D remains ambiguous. This CDR3 has 10 amino acids. Trimming removed 2 bases at V and 12 bases at J, with 9 bases between. Germline assignment: CDR1 SGHTS and CDR2 YDEGEE. The DNA of the CDR3 is TGTGCCAGCAGCTTCTGGCGGCCGTACTTC. As protein: CASSFWRPYF.

CDR3 amino acids: CASSPTGQVNEQFF. DNA of the CDR3: TGTGCCAGCAGCCCAACAGGACAGGTCAATGAGCAGTTCTTC. The chain recombines TRBV7-8 with TRBJ2-1; 7 bases fit TRBD1. J lost 6 bases, V lost 5 bases, and 7 bases had no gene match. This CDR3 is built from 14 residues. The germline CDR1 and CDR2 sequences are SGHVS and FQNEAQ.

This chain uses TRBV4-1 with TRBJ1-1, with D possibly matching TRBD1 (5 bases). Trimming cost V 4 bases and J 0 bases, with 9 bases left between them. CDR1 and CDR2 from the germline V gene are MGHRA and YSYEKL. The CDR3 consists of 14 residues. CDR3 protein: CASSPGALNTEAFF. In nucleotides, the CDR3 is TGCGCCAGCAGCCCTGGGGCCCTGAACACTGAAGCTTTCTTT.

This rearrangement joins TRBV4-1 to TRBJ2-3, with 8 positions matching TRBD2. The ends lost 4 bases at V and 1 base at J; junction bases unmatched: 10. The CDR3 extends over 17 amino acids. Germline V gene sequence: CDR1 MGHRA, CDR2 YSYEKL. For the CDR3, the DNA is TGCGCCAGCAGCCGCGTAAAGCGGGAGTCCGGCACAGATACGCAGTATTTT. Encoded protein: CASSRVKRESGTDTQYF.

The CDR3: CASSPGGYQPQHF. As DNA, the CDR3 is TGTGCCAGCAGCCCGGGGGGGTATCAGCCCCAGCATTTT. This rearrangement joins TRBV7-8 to TRBJ1-5; D may be TRBD1 (5 bases). Germline CDR1 is SGHVS and CDR2 is FQNEAQ. Trimming removed 5 bases from V and 5 bases from J, with 10 bases in between. The CDR3 has 13 residues.

V usage is TRBV5-1 and J usage is TRBJ2-2, with D tentatively TRBD1 (7 bases). The CDR3 length is 16 residues. Germline CDR1 reads SGHRS; CDR2 reads YFSETQ. Trimming shortened V by 7 bases and J by 4 bases, and 20 bases separated the two germline ends. CDR3 amino acids: CASGLPTGDSTGELFF. The CDR3 region has the DNA TGCGCCAGCGGCCTCCCCACAGGGGACTCCACCGGGGAGCTGTTTTTT.

In the case of this clone: One junction end disagrees with the germline gene, perhaps due to a read error. This chain joins TRBV7-9 and TRBJ2-7, with 10 bases identical to TRBD1. Germline loops: CDR1 SEHNR, CDR2 FQNEAQ (reference sequence). This CDR3 region has 12 residues. The CDR3 reads CASSLGGTGEDF. The CDR3 DNA sequence: TGTGCCAGCAGCTTAGGTGGGACAGGGGAGGACTTC. The full variable domain, with the rest looked up from reference TRBV7-9 and TRBJ2-7, is DTGVSQNPRHKITKRGQNVTFRCDPISEHNRLYWYRQTLGQGPEFLTYFQNEAQLEKSRLLSDRFSAERPKGSFSTLEIQRTEQGDSAMYLCASSLGGTGEDFGPGTRLTVT.